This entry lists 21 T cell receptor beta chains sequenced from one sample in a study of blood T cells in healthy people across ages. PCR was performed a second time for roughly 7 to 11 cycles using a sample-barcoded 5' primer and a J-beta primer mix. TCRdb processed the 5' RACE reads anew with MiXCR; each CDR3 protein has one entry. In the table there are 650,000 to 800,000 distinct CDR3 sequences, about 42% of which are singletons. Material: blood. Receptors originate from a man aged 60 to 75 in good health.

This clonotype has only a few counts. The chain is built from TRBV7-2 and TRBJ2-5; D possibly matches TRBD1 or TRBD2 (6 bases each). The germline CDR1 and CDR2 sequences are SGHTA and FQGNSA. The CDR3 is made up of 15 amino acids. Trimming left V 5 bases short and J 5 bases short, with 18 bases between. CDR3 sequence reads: CASSKRTDREETQYF. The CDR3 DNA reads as TGTGCCAGCAGCAAACGGACAGACCGGGAGGAGACCCAGTACTTC.

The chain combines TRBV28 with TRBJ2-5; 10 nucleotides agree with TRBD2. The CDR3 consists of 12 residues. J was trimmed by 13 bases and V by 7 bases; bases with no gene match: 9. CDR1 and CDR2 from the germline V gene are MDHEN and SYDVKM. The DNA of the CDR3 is TGTGCCAGCACTAGCGGGGGTCTAGATGGGTACTTC. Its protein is CASTSGGLDGYF.

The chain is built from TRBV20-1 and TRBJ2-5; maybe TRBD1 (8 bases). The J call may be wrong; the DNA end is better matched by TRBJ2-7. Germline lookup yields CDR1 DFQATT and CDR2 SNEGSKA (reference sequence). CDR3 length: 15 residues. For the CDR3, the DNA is TGCAGTGCTACGGGAGGACAGGGACTGATCTACGAGCAGTACTTC. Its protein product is CSATGGQGLIYEQYF.

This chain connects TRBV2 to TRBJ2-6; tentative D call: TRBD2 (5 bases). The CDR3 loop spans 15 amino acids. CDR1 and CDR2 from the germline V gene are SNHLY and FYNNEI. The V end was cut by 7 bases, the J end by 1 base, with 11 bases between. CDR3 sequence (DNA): TGTGCCAGCATGGAGGACGTTTCTGGGGCCAACGTCCTGACTTTC. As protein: CASMEDVSGANVLTF.

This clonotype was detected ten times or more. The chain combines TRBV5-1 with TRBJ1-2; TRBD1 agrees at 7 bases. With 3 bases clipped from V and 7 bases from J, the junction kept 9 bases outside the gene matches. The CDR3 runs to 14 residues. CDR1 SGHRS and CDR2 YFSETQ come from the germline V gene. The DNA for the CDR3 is TGCGCCAGCAGCTCCTCCAACTCAGGGGGTGGCTACACCTTC. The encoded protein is CASSSSNSGGGYTF.

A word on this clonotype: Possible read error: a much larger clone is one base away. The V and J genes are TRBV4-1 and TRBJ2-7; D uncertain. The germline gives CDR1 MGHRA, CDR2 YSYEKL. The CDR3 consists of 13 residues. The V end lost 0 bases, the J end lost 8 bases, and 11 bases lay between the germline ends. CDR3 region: CASSQDGENQQYF. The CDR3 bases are TGCGCCAGCAGCCAAGATGGGGAAAACCAGCAGTACTTC.

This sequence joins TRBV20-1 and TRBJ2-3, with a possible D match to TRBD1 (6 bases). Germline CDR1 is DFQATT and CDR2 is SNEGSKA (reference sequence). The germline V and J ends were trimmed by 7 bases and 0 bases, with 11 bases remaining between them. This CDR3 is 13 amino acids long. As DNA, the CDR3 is TGCAGTGTACATCAGGGGAGCACAGATACGCAGTATTTT. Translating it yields CSVHQGSTDTQYF.

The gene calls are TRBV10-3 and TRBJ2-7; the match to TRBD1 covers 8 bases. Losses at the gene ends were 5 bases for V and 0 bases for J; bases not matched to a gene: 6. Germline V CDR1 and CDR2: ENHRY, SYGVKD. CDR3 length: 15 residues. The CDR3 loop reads CAISRGQENSYEQYF. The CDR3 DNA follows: TGTGCCATCAGTCGGGGACAGGAGAACTCCTACGAGCAGTACTTC.

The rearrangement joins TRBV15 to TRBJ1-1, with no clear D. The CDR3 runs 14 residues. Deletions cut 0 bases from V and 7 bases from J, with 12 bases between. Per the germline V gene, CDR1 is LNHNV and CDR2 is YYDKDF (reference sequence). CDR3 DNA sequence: TGTGCCACCAGCAGAGATGGATCCGGGTTTGAAGCTTTCTTT. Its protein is CATSRDGSGFEAFF.

In nucleotides, the CDR3 is TGCGCCAGCAGCCAAGAGACCAGGGTGGAGACCCAGTACTTC. Translation: CASSQETRVETQYF. The V gene is TRBV4-1, the J gene TRBJ2-5; tentative D call: TRBD1 (5 bases). The germline V gene encodes CDR1 MGHRA and CDR2 YSYEKL. V was pared by 0 bases and J by 5 bases, with 10 bases between. The CDR3 consists of 14 residues.

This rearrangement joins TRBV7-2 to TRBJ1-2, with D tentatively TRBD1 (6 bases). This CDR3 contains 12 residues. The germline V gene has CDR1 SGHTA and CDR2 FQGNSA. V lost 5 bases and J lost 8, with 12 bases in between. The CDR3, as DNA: TGTGCCAGCAGCCCAAACAGGGTGGGCTACACCTTC. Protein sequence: CASSPNRVGYTF.

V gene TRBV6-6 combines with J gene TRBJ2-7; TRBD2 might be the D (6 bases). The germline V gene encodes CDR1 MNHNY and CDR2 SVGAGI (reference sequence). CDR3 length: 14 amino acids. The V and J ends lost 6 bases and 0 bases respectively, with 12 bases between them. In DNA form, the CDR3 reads TGTGCCAGCAGGCTACGTAGCGGCTCCTACGAGCAGTACTTC. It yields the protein CASRLRSGSYEQYF.

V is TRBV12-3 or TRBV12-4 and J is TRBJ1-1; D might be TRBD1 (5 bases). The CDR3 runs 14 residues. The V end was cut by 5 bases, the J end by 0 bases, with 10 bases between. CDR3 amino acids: CASSAGNVNTEAFF. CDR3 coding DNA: TGTGCCAGCAGTGCAGGGAACGTGAACACTGAAGCTTTCTTT.

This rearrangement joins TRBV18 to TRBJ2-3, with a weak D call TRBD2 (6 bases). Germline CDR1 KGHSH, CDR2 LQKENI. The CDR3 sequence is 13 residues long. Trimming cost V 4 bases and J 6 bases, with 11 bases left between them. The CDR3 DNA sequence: TGTGCCAGCTCACTATACGCGGGGGATACGCAGTATTTT. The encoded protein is CASSLYAGDTQYF.

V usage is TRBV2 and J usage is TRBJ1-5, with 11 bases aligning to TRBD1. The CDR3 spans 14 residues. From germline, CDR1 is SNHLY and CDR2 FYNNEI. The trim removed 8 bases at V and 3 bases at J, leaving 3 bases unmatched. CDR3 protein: CASGTGGFNQPQHF. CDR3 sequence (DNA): TGTGCCAGCGGGACAGGGGGTTTCAATCAGCCCCAGCATTTT.

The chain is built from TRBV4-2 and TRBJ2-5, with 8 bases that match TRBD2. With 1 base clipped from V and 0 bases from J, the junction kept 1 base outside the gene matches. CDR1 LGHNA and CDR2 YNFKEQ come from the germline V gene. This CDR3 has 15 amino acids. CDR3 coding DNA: TGTGCCAGCAGCCAAGTAGCGGGGTACCAAGAGACCCAGTACTTC. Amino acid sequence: CASSQVAGYQETQYF.

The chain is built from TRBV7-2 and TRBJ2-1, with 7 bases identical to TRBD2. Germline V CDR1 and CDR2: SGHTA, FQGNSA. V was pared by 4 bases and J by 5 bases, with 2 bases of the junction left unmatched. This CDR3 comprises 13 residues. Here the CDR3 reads CASSWRGNNEQFF. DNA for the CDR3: TGTGCCAGCAGCTGGCGGGGGAACAATGAGCAGTTCTTC.

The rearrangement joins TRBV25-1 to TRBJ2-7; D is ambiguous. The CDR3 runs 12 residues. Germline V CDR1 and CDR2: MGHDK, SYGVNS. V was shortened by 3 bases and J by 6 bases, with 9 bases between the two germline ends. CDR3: CASSDRTAEQYF. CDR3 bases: TGTGCCAGCAGTGACCGGACCGCCGAGCAGTACTTC.

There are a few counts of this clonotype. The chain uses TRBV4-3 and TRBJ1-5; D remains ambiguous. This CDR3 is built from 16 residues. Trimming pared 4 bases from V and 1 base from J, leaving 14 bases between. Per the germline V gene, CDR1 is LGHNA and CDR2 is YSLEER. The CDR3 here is CASSPSTRASNQPQHF. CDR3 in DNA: TGCGCCAGCAGCCCTTCGACCCGGGCCAGCAATCAGCCCCAGCATTTT.

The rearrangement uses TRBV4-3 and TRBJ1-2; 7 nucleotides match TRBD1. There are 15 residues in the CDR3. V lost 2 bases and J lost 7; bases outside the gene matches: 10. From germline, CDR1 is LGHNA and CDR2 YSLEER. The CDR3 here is CASSQNRGGVCGYTF. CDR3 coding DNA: TGCGCCAGCAGCCAAAACAGGGGAGGGGTATGTGGCTACACCTTC.

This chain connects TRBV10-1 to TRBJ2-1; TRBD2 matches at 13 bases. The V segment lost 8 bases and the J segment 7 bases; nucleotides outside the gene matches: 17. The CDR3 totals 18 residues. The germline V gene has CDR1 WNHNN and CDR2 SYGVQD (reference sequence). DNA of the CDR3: TGCGCCAGCTTTGGAGTCAGATCCGGGACTAGCGGGGATAATGAGCAGTTCTTC. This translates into CASFGVRSGTSGDNEQFF.